The next 7 T cell receptor beta chains were all read from a single sample in a study of cytomegalovirus exposure and HLA in healthy donors. Primers for the PCR totalled 60 Vbeta and 13 Jbeta. Repertoires were generated with immunoSEQ multiplex PCR, while TCRdb's copy carries only in-frame clones and drops some. The data hold over 80,000 clones, with under 85% observed a single time. The sample consisted of PBMCs. The receptors were sampled from a female donor in good health and CMV-seropositive.

The chain has TRBV5-1 and TRBJ2-2; unclear D gene. This CDR3 is built from 13 residues. Deletions cut 5 bases from V and 5 bases from J, with 10 bases between. The germline gives CDR1 SGHRS, CDR2 YFSETQ. CDR3 residues: CASSRGETGELFF. Here the CDR3 DNA reads TGCGCCAGCAGTCGCGGTGAGACCGGGGAGCTGTTTTTT.

The chain is built from TRBV7-2 and TRBJ1-4; possible D gene TRBD1, 6 bases. V lost 5 bases and J 7 bases, leaving 17 bases between the germline ends. CDR3 length equals 15 residues. The V gene's germline CDR1 is SGHTA and CDR2 FQGNSA. In nucleotides, the CDR3 is TGTGCCAGCAGCCAGAGGACAGTCGGTAGTGAAAAACTGTTTTTT. Amino acids: CASSQRTVGSEKLFF.

This clone has a single count. The chain joins TRBV7-9 to TRBJ2-5, with 11 bases fitting TRBD1. The CDR3 contains 16 residues. The germline gives CDR1 SEHNR, CDR2 FQNEAQ (reference sequence). Trimming cost V 1 base and J 3 bases; bases outside gene matches: 4. DNA of the CDR3: TGTGCCAGCAGCTTAGGCCGGACAGGGGGCGAAGAGACCCAGTACTTC. This encodes CASSLGRTGGEETQYF.

CDR3 loop: CASSLLAGVYEQYF. In nucleotides, the CDR3 is TGTGCCAGCAGTTTACTAGCGGGGGTCTACGAGCAGTACTTC. The chain couples TRBV28 to TRBJ2-7; 10 bases agree with TRBD2. Germline loops: CDR1 MDHEN, CDR2 SYDVKM. CDR3 length: 14 residues. J was trimmed by 3 bases and V by 2 bases; bases with no gene match: 1.

This chain uses TRBV7-2 with TRBJ2-1; 10 nucleotides line up with TRBD2. The germline V gene encodes CDR1 SGHTA and CDR2 FQGNSA. The CDR3 has 15 amino acids. V lost 5 bases, J lost 3 bases, and 4 bases stayed unmatched. The CDR3 nucleotides read TGTGCCAGCAGCGAAACTAGCGGGGTCTACAATGAGCAGTTCTTC. This encodes CASSETSGVYNEQFF.

The chain employs TRBV30 and TRBJ1-5, with D hard to call. V lost 1 base and J 4 bases, leaving 11 bases between the germline ends. In germline, CDR1 is GTSNPN, CDR2 SVGIG (reference sequence). The CDR3 is made up of 14 amino acids. The CDR3 bases are TGTGCCTGGAGTGACAGCAGCTTAAATCAGCCCCAGCATTTT. This gives the protein CAWSDSSLNQPQHF. Variable domain in full (rest from reference TRBV30 and TRBJ1-5): SQTIHQWPATLVQPVGSPLSLECTVEGTSNPNLYWYRQAAGRGLQLLFYSVGIGQISSEVPQNLSASRPQDRQFILSSKKLLLSDSGFYLCAWSDSSLNQPQHFGDGTRLSIL.

The chain combines TRBV7-9 with TRBJ1-4, with D possibly matching TRBD1 (5 bases). The ends were cut back, 6 bases at V and 7 bases at J, with 18 bases in the middle. CDR1 and CDR2 from the germline V gene are SEHNR and FQNEAQ (reference sequence). The CDR3 consists of 15 residues. CDR3 in DNA: TGTGCCAGCAGTTTCGACAGACTGATTAGTGAAAAACTGTTTTTT. Residues: CASSFDRLISEKLFF.